This T cell receptor (beta chain) emerged from a study of Ad26.COV2.S vaccination and SARS-CoV-2 variants. The CDR3 totals 15 residues. Per the germline V gene, CDR1 is LGHNA and CDR2 is YSLEER. The V end was cut by 0 bases, the J end by 1 base, with 4 bases between. Note on this clone: Its cognate antigen is unknown.

Study-wide results and caveats: Vaccine recipients had higher spike-specific TCR breadth than placebo recipients. Analyses that measured TCR breadth and depth may have underestimated total T cell responses.

Documented treatment: around 19 received Ad26.COV2.S at low or high dose, single or two shots; 5 received placebo; per-sample allocation not given. Sampling was performed 63 days after the first vaccine or placebo injection. An adult aged 18-55 years in Boston served as the donor. Only in-frame clones appear in the TCRdb table, and some are missing; sequencing was by immunoSEQ multiplex PCR. This sample carries about 350,000 clones, around 89% of them seen once, and the ten largest clones take around 4.5%. The sequences come from peripheral blood, collected in a trial of Ad26.COV2.S vaccine versus placebo. The V gene is TRBV4-3, the J gene TRBJ2-6; D call uncertain. The receptor comes from a person between 18 and 65 years old who received the Ad26.COV2.S COVID-19 vaccine or a placebo. This chain's CDR3 is CASSQERSGANVLTF. CDR3 coding DNA: TGCGCCAGCAGCCAAGAGAGGTCTGGGGCCAACGTCCTGACTTTC.